This section outlines one T cell receptor (beta chain) sequence together with its context. MiXCR, run by TCRdb on the multiplex PCR reads, gives a single entry per CDR3 protein. The sample holds some 10,000 distinct CDR3 sequences; over 45% are singletons and the top ten take 36%. This entry is derived from a study of breast tumors, draining lymph nodes, adjacent tissues. CDR3 length: 14 residues. Trimming cost V 3 bases and J 7 bases; bases outside gene matches: 3. Germline V gene sequence: CDR1 DFQATT, CDR2 SNEGSKA (reference sequence). This TCR derives from a female donor with breast cancer. Some clones in this sample may be carry-over from other donors' samples. The material sequenced was breast tumor tissue. The rearrangement uses TRBV20-1 and TRBJ2-1, with TRBD2 identical over 13 bases. The CDR3 reads CSARWTSGRNEQFF. CDR3 nucleotide sequence: TGCAGTGCTAGGTGGACTAGCGGGAGAAATGAGCAGTTCTTC.